The 9 T cell receptor beta chains reported below all come from one sample, sequenced in a study of regulatory T cells in long-lasting Graves disease. TCR beta libraries were built with iRepertoire HTBI primers and Arm-PCR of CDR3 regions. TCRdb passed the multiplex PCR reads through MiXCR, listing each CDR3 protein once. The sample records some 490,000 distinct CDR3 sequences, 12% being singletons. Time point given: newly diagnosed GD, antithyroid drugs for less than 3 months. From PBMCs, RNA was extracted and then used to make the TCR library. These data were also reused for a study on T cells in Graves' hyperthyroidism and ophthalmopathy.

The source material was peripheral blood mononuclear cells (PBMCs), sampled at new diagnosis, from a patient treated with antithyroid drugs. The receptors derive from a woman between 25 and 40 years old with Graves disease.

This clonotype was detected ten times or more. The V call is TRBV18, the J call TRBJ2-1; no clear D. The CDR3 has 14 residues. CDR1 and CDR2 from the germline V gene are KGHSH and LQKENI. Trimming cost V 5 bases and J 3 bases, with 11 bases left between them. DNA for the CDR3: TGTGCCAGCTCAGCGACTCAAGGCTACAATGAGCAGTTCTTC. Translating it yields CASSATQGYNEQFF. Looking up the rest from reference TRBV18 and TRBJ2-1 gives the full variable domain: NAGVMQNPRHLVRRRGQEARLRCSPMKGHSHVYWYRQLPEEGLKFMVYLQKENIIDESGMPKERFSAEFPKEGPSILRIQQVVRGDSAAYFCASSATQGYNEQFFGPGTRLTVL.

This clonotype was recorded at least ten times. The gene calls are TRBV5-6 and TRBJ2-7; a weak D match, TRBD2 (5 bases). Germline V gives CDR1 SGHDT, CDR2 YYEEEE. The ends were cut back, 0 bases at V and 4 bases at J, with 20 bases in the middle. The CDR3 runs to 17 residues. The CDR3 spells CASSLGFTSGIWYEQYF. DNA for the CDR3: TGTGCCAGCAGCTTGGGTTTTACGTCGGGAATCTGGTACGAGCAGTACTTC.

This clonotype occurred many times. The J gene is TRBJ1-2, the V gene TRBV27; D gene ambiguous. CDR1 and CDR2 from the germline V gene are MNHEY and SMNVEV (reference sequence). The V gene lost 2 bases and the J gene lost 4 bases, with 14 bases spanning the gap. This CDR3 spans 15 amino acids. This CDR3 is CASSLGTSIPYGYTF. In nucleotides, the CDR3 is TGTGCCAGCAGTTTAGGAACCAGTATCCCCTATGGCTACACCTTC.

This clonotype was recorded a few times. The V gene is TRBV20-1, the J gene TRBJ2-1, with 9 bases aligning to TRBD1. This CDR3 comprises 14 residues. Germline CDR1 is DFQATT and CDR2 is SNEGSKA (reference sequence). Losses at the gene ends were 5 bases for V and 9 bases for J; bases not matched to a gene: 11. This CDR3 reads CSAWTGDVASEQFF. CDR3 nucleotides: TGCAGTGCTTGGACAGGGGATGTAGCCAGTGAGCAGTTCTTC.

This rearrangement joins TRBV20-1 to TRBJ1-5; D is perhaps TRBD1 (6 bases). This CDR3 has 16 amino acids. Trimming pared 4 bases from V and 0 bases from J, leaving 16 bases between. Germline V CDR1 and CDR2: DFQATT, SNEGSKA (reference sequence). CDR3 nucleotide sequence: TGCAGTGCTACTCACCGGGACATCGATAGCAATCAGCCCCAGCATTTT. Protein sequence: CSATHRDIDSNQPQHF.

In this sample, this clonotype turned up a few times. The chain joins TRBV7-9 to TRBJ1-2; D possibly corresponds to TRBD1 (5 bases). This CDR3 spans 15 amino acids. The V and J ends lost 1 base and 0 bases respectively, with 9 bases between them. The germline CDR1 and CDR2 sequences are SEHNR and FQNEAQ (reference sequence). The CDR3 nucleotides read TGTGCCAGCAGCTTAGTGTTGACAGCTAACTATGGCTACACCTTC. Its translation is CASSLVLTANYGYTF.

This clonotype has at least ten counts. The gene calls are TRBV11-2 and TRBJ2-5, with 7 bases fitting TRBD2. Germline lookup yields CDR1 SGHAT and CDR2 FQNNGV. The CDR3 loop spans 16 amino acids. V dropped 2 bases and J dropped 5; count of bases not matched to a gene: 11. This chain's CDR3 is CASSLSDRGDAETQYF. The CDR3 DNA reads TGTGCCAGCAGCTTATCCGACCGGGGGGACGCGGAGACCCAGTACTTC.

A few counts support this clonotype. Relative to the germline gene, one junction end is altered; a read error may explain this. The chain couples TRBV29-1 to TRBJ2-1, with TRBD1 identical over 10 bases. Germline values: CDR1 SQVTM, CDR2 ANQGSEA. This CDR3 has 14 amino acids. The CDR3 DNA follows: TGCAGCGTGGAAGGGGGACAGGGGTACAATGAGCAGTTCTTC. Translating it yields CSVEGGQGYNEQFF.

This clonotype has ten or more counts. The V gene is TRBV7-9, the J gene TRBJ2-3; no reliable D call. V was trimmed by 5 bases and J by 0 bases, leaving 12 bases between them. CDR1 and CDR2 from the germline V gene are SEHNR and FQNEAQ (reference sequence). There are 15 residues in the CDR3. Written as DNA, the CDR3 is TGTGCCAGCAGCACCCGAGTACTAAGCACAGATACGCAGTATTTT. Translation: CASSTRVLSTDTQYF.